This TCR beta chain was obtained from a study of monozygotic twins with inflammatory bowel disease. Study-wide points: A single strong IBD-associated signal or clonotype was not supported by the findings. Varied immunosuppressive treatments among patients may have increased repertoire variability. IBD patients had lower TCRbeta diversity (inverse Simpson) than healthy co-twins.

With respect to this clonotype: Its specificity is unknown.

CDR3 length: 16 residues. CDR1 and CDR2 (germline): SGHKS, YYEKEE (reference sequence). TCRdb reprocessed the 5' RACE reads and stores each CDR3 protein as one record, lacking DNA. The sample table sets out 400,000 to 500,000 distinct CDR3 sequences. The specimen sequenced was blood. The chain links TRBV5-5 to TRBJ2-3; TCRdb lists TRBD2, though no DNA is available to test this call. The origin of this receptor is a human donor with ulcerative colitis or Crohn's disease, or a healthy co-twin of an affected twin (not recorded which). The CDR3 is CASSAGLAGGTDTQYF.